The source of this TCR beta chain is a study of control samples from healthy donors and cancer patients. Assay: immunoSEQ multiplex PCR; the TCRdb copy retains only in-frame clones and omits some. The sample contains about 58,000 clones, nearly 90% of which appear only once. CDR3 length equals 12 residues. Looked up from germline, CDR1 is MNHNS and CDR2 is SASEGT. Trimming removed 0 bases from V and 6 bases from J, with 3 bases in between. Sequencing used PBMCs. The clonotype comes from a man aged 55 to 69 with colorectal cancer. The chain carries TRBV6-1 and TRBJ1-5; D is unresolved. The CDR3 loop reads CASSEAGQPQHF. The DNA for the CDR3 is TGTGCCAGCAGTGAAGCCGGTCAGCCCCAGCATTTT.